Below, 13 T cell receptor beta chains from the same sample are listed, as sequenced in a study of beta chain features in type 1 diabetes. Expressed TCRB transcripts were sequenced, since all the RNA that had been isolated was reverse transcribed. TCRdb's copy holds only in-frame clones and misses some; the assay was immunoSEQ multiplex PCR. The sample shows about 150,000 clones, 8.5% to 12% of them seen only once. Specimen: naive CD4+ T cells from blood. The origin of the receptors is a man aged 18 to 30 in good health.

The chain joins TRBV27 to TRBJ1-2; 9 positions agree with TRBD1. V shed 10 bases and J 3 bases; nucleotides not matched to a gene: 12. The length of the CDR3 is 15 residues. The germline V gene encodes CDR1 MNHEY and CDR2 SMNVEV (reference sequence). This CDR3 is CATILGDRDYYGYTF. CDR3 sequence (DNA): TGTGCCACCATATTAGGGGACAGGGATTACTATGGCTACACCTTC.

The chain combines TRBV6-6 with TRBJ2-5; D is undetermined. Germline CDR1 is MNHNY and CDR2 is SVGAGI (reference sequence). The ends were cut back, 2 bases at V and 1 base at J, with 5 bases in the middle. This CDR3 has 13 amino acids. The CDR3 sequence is CASSYIAQETQYF. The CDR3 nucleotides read TGTGCCAGCAGTTACATAGCCCAAGAGACCCAGTACTTC.

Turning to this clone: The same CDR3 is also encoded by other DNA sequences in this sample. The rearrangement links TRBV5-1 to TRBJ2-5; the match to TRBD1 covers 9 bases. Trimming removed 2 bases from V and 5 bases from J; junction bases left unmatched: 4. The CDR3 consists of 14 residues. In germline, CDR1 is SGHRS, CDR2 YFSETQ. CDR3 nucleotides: TGCGCCAGCAGCTTTGGGACAGGGCAGGAGACCCAGTACTTC. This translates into CASSFGTGQETQYF. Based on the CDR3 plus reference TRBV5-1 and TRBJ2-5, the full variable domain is KAGVTQTPRYLIKTRGQQVTLSCSPISGHRSVSWYQQTPGQGLQFLFEYFSETQRNKGNFPGRFSGRQFSNSRSEMNVSTLELGDSALYLCASSFGTGQETQYFGPGTRLLVL.

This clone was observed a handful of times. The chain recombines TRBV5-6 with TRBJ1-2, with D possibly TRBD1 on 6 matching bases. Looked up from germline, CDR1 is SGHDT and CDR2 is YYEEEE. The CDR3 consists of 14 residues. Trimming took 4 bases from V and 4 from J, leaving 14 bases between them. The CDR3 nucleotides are TGTGCCAGCAGCCCCGGTTCCAGGGGCTATGGCTACACCTTC. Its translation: CASSPGSRGYGYTF.

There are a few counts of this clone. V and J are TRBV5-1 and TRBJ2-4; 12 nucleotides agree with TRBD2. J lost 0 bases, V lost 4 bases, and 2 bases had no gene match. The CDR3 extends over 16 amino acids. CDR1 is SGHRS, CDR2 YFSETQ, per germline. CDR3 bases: TGCGCCAGCAGCCCTAGCGGGGGGGTAGCCAAAAACATTCAGTACTTC. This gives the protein CASSPSGGVAKNIQYF.

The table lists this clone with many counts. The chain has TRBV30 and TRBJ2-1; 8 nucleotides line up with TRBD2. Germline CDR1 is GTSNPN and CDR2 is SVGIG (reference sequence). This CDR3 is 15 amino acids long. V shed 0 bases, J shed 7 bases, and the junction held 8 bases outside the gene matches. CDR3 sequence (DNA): TGTGCCTGGAGTGTACGGGGGGGCGGTGAAAATGAGCAGTTCTTC. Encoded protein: CAWSVRGGGENEQFF.

CDR3 sequence: CATASTSGGLRDTQYF. The CDR3, as DNA: TGTGCCACCGCCTCGACTAGCGGGGGGCTACGTGATACGCAGTATTTT. The J gene is TRBJ2-3, the V gene TRBV19, with 13 bases aligning to TRBD2. The ends lost 10 bases at V and 6 bases at J; junction bases unmatched: 13. The CDR3 totals 16 residues. Germline assignment: CDR1 LNHDA and CDR2 SQIVND (reference sequence).

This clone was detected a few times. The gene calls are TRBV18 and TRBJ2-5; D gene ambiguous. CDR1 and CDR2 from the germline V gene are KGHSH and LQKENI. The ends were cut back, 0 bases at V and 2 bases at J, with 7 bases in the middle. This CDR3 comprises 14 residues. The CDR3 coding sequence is TGTGCCAGCTCACCACCGACACATCAAGAGACCCAGTACTTC. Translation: CASSPPTHQETQYF.

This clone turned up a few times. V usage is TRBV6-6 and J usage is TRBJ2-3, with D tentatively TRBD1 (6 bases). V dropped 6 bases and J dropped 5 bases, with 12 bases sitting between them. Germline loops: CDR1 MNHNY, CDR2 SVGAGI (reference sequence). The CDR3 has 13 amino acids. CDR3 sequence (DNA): TGTGCCAGCAGAGCAACAGGGATAGATACGCAGTATTTT. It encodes CASRATGIDTQYF.

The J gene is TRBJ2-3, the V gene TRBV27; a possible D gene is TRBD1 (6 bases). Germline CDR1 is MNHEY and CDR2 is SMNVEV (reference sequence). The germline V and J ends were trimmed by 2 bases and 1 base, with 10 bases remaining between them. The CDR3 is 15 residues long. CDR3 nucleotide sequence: TGTGCCAGCAGTTTACAGGGGACGGGCACAGATACGCAGTATTTT. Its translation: CASSLQGTGTDTQYF.

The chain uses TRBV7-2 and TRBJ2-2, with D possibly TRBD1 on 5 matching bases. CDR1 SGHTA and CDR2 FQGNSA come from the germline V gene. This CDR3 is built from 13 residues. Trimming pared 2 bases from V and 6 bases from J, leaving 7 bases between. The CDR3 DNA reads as TGTGCCAGCAGCTTACTAGGGGCCGGGGAGCTGTTTTTT. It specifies CASSLLGAGELFF.

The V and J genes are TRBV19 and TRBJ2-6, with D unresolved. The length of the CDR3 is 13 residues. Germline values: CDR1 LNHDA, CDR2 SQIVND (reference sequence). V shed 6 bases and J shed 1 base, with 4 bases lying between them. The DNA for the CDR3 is TGTGCCAGTAGAGCTTCTGGGGCCAACGTCCTGACTTTC. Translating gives CASRASGANVLTF. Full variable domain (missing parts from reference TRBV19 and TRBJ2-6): DGGITQSPKYLFRKEGQNVTLSCEQNLNHDAMYWYRQDPGQGLRLIYYSQIVNDFQKGDIAEGYSVSREKKESFPLTVTSAQKNPTAFYLCASRASGANVLTFGAGSRLTVL.

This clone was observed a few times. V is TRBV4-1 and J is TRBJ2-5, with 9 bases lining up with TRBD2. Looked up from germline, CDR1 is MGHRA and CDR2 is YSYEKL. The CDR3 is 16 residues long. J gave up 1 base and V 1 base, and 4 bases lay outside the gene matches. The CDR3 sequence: CASSQGSGGLQETQYF. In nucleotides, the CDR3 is TGCGCCAGCAGCCAAGGTAGCGGGGGCCTCCAAGAGACCCAGTACTTC.